Following are 6 T cell receptor beta chains from one sample sequenced in a study of metastatic and nonmetastatic thyroid tumors. TCRdb used MiXCR to call clones anew from the PCR reads. This sample has 15,000 to 20,000 clones, with about 23% found just once. Each patient came to thyroid surgery without any prior treatment (of any kind). Sequenced: adjacent normal tissue. These receptors all stem from a female donor with papillary thyroid cancer or a benign thyroid nodule (not recorded which). Some clones in this sample may be carry-over from other donors' samples.

A few counts support this clone. The DNA for the CDR3 is TGTGCCAGCAGCGTGCGCCCGGTCAATTCACCCCTCCACTTT. It is translated as CASSVRPVNSPLHF. The rearrangement uses TRBV9 and TRBJ1-6; D gene unclear. Germline CDR1 is SGDLS and CDR2 is YYNGEE. Trimming took off 2 bases at V and 7 bases at J, with 10 bases between the two ends. The CDR3 has 14 amino acids.

The rearrangement links TRBV30 to TRBJ1-5; D uncertain. CDR1 and CDR2 (germline): GTSNPN, SVGIG (reference sequence). Trimming cost V 0 bases and J 7 bases, with 16 bases left between them. The CDR3 consists of 15 residues. In DNA form, the CDR3 reads TGTGCCTGGAGTGTATTTGCCTACCCCGAGCAGCCCCAGCATTTT. Translating it yields CAWSVFAYPEQPQHF.

V is TRBV7-8 and J is TRBJ2-7; unclear D gene. This CDR3 contains 14 residues. The V end lost 1 base, the J end lost 1 base, and 8 bases lay between the germline ends. CDR1 is SGHVS and CDR2 is FQNEAQ in the germline V gene. DNA of the CDR3: TGTGCCAGCAGCTTAGGAGCCGGGTCCTACGAGCAGTACTTC. Translating it yields CASSLGAGSYEQYF.

This clone was seen a few times. The gene calls are TRBV25-1 and TRBJ2-3, with a possible D match to TRBD1 (6 bases). The ends were cut back, 8 bases at V and 0 bases at J, with 12 bases in the middle. The CDR3 spans 14 residues. The germline CDR1 and CDR2 sequences are MGHDK and SYGVNS. CDR3: CASAQGSSTDTQYF. CDR3 coding DNA: TGTGCCAGCGCCCAGGGGTCTAGCACAGATACGCAGTATTTT.

The chain employs TRBV6-2 or TRBV6-3 and TRBJ2-7; D is possibly TRBD1 (6 bases). V dropped 2 bases and J dropped 3 bases, with 8 bases sitting between them. Germline V lookup: CDR1 MNHEY, CDR2 SVGEGT. The CDR3 consists of 13 residues. The CDR3 sequence is CASSYKGGYEQYF. CDR3 DNA sequence: TGTGCCAGCAGTTACAAAGGGGGCTACGAGCAGTACTTC.

The chain carries TRBV3-1 and TRBJ2-7; D uncertain. Between the trimmed V and J ends, which lost 1 base and 12 bases, there was a span of 16 bases. The CDR3 has 13 amino acids. Germline values: CDR1 LGHDT, CDR2 YNNKEL (reference sequence). This CDR3 is CASSQVWDPTLYF. DNA for the CDR3: TGTGCCAGCAGCCAAGTGTGGGATCCTACATTGTACTTC.